This T cell receptor (beta chain) derives from a study of OX40 agonist ivuxolimab in advanced cancers. This clone was picked up one time. Repertoires were generated with immunoSEQ multiplex PCR, while TCRdb's copy carries only in-frame clones and drops some. Among some 100,000 clones, under 90% were seen once, and the ten largest hold 1.5% to 2.5%. The CDR3 runs 15 residues. Trimming stripped 0 bases from V and 3 bases from J, with 11 bases between. Germline V CDR1 and CDR2: KGHSH, LQKENI. This sequence was found in an adult with an advanced solid tumor such as melanoma, head and neck, liver or kidney cancer. Sequenced material: CD4+ or CD8+ T cells sorted from blood, taken in a trial of the OX40 agonist ivuxolimab. This chain connects TRBV18 to TRBJ1-2; D remains ambiguous. This chain's CDR3 is CASSPPTNSYYGYTF. Written as DNA, the CDR3 is TGTGCCAGCTCACCACCGACCAACAGCTACTATGGCTACACCTTC.